A single sample gave rise to the 19 T cell receptor beta chains below, sequenced in a study of Tregs in tolerant kidney transplant recipients. Some clones are missing from TCRdb's copy, which holds only in-frame ones; the method was immunoSEQ multiplex PCR. Of about 110,000 clones in the sample, 90% are singletons; the top ten hold approximately 0.34%. The input for sequencing was CD4+ T cells from blood, taken before the transplant. Every receptor here comes from a human donor who received a combined kidney and bone marrow transplant.

For this clone: The sample has other DNA sequences that encode this CDR3 too. The J gene is TRBJ2-7, the V gene TRBV28, with a tentative D call TRBD1 (7 bases). CDR1 MDHEN and CDR2 SYDVKM come from the germline V gene. The CDR3 is 12 residues long. Trimming took off 5 bases at V and 5 bases at J, with 10 bases between the two ends. The CDR3 bases are TGTGCCAGCAGTCTCAGGGGGGACGAGCAGTACTTC. It encodes CASSLRGDEQYF.

This chain connects TRBV7-2 to TRBJ2-1; no firm D call. V was pared by 0 bases and J by 7 bases, with 10 bases between. The CDR3 is 14 residues long. From germline, CDR1 is SGHTA and CDR2 FQGNSA. The CDR3 spells CASSLAPASNEQFF. CDR3 DNA sequence: TGTGCCAGCAGCTTAGCTCCAGCGTCGAATGAGCAGTTCTTC.

This chain uses TRBV19 with TRBJ1-3; D unresolved. The CDR3 totals 16 residues. V shed 6 bases and J shed 0 bases, with 15 bases lying between them. In germline, CDR1 is LNHDA, CDR2 SQIVND (reference sequence). CDR3 residues: CASSSHKRGSGNTIYF. The CDR3 DNA reads TGTGCCAGTAGCTCACACAAGCGGGGCTCTGGAAACACCATATATTTT.

The rearrangement joins TRBV18 to TRBJ2-5, with D unclear. Germline V gene lookup returns CDR1 KGHSH and CDR2 LQKENI. The CDR3 spans 14 residues. The V end was cut by 4 bases, the J end by 1 base, with 10 bases between. The CDR3 protein is CASSRQASQETQYF. CDR3 nucleotide sequence: TGTGCCAGCTCACGGCAGGCCTCCCAAGAGACCCAGTACTTC.

The rearrangement links TRBV7-2 to TRBJ2-7; maybe TRBD2 (5 bases). Looked up from germline, CDR1 is SGHTA and CDR2 is FQGNSA. V lost 1 base, J lost 5 bases, and 9 bases lay in between. CDR3 size: 13 residues. In DNA form, the CDR3 reads TGTGCCAGCAGCTTAGTAGTCGGGAACGAGCAGTACTTC. Protein sequence: CASSLVVGNEQYF.

This rearrangement joins TRBV6-5 to TRBJ1-2; D is perhaps TRBD1 (5 bases). The CDR3 extends over 12 amino acids. The germline V gene has CDR1 MNHEY and CDR2 SVGAGI. The V gene lost 6 bases and the J gene lost 7 bases, with 12 bases spanning the gap. CDR3 amino acids: CASRFGGGGYTF. CDR3 nucleotide sequence: TGTGCCAGCAGATTCGGGGGGGGTGGCTACACCTTC.

V usage is TRBV19 and J usage is TRBJ1-1, with 7 bases identical to TRBD1. The germline V gene encodes CDR1 LNHDA and CDR2 SQIVND (reference sequence). The CDR3 runs 16 residues. Germline trimming cut 5 bases from V and 0 bases from J; bases unmatched to any gene: 9. DNA for the CDR3: TGTGCCAGTAGTCCGGAACAGGGGACTCTGAACACTGAAGCTTTCTTT. This gives the protein CASSPEQGTLNTEAFF.

This chain connects TRBV7-6 to TRBJ2-1; the match to TRBD1 covers 7 bases. With V trimmed by 6 bases and J by 3 bases, 8 bases remained unmatched. Germline V gives CDR1 SGHVS, CDR2 FNYEAQ. This CDR3 contains 15 residues. This CDR3 reads CASSSDRAGYNEQFF. For the CDR3, the DNA is TGTGCCAGCAGTTCAGACAGGGCAGGCTACAATGAGCAGTTCTTC. Full variable domain (missing parts from reference TRBV7-6 and TRBJ2-1): GAGVSQSPRYKVTKRGQDVALRCDPISGHVSLYWYRQALGQGPEFLTYFNYEAQQDKSGLPNDRFSAERPEGSISTLTIQRTEQRDSAMYRCASSSDRAGYNEQFFGPGTRLTVL.

The V gene is TRBV10-1, the J gene TRBJ2-7; 8 bases are shared with TRBD1. With V trimmed by 4 bases and J by 6 bases, 11 bases remained unmatched. Germline values: CDR1 WNHNN, CDR2 SYGVQD (reference sequence). The CDR3 consists of 15 residues. The CDR3 protein is CASSAPGQGLSEQYF. The CDR3 DNA follows: TGCGCCAGCAGTGCACCCGGACAGGGCCTTTCCGAGCAGTACTTC.

The V call is TRBV7-2, the J call TRBJ2-1; D gene unclear. The CDR3 sequence is 15 residues long. The V and J ends lost 7 bases and 2 bases respectively, with 15 bases between them. The germline gives CDR1 SGHTA, CDR2 FQGNSA. CDR3 loop: CASTERLPPYNEQFF. The CDR3 bases are TGTGCCAGCACCGAACGGTTGCCCCCCTACAATGAGCAGTTCTTC.

The chain joins TRBV19 to TRBJ2-3; 9 positions agree with TRBD2. Germline CDR1 reads LNHDA; CDR2 reads SQIVND (reference sequence). The CDR3 has 15 residues. V gave up 5 bases and J gave up 3 bases; unmatched junction bases: 6. The CDR3 is CASSARSGGTDTQYF. The CDR3 region has the DNA TGTGCCAGTAGTGCCAGGAGCGGGGGGACAGATACGCAGTATTTT.

This chain connects TRBV2 to TRBJ1-2, with D perhaps TRBD1 (5 bases). This CDR3 is 13 amino acids long. The germline V gene has CDR1 SNHLY and CDR2 FYNNEI. Trimming removed 9 bases from V and 8 bases from J, with 19 bases in between. The CDR3 here is CASSMDTRLGYTF. DNA for the CDR3: TGTGCCAGTTCCATGGACACCCGTTTAGGCTACACCTTC.

The rearrangement uses TRBV6-6 and TRBJ1-1; 7 bases match TRBD1. Per the germline V gene, CDR1 is MNHNY and CDR2 is SVGAGI (reference sequence). The CDR3 spans 13 residues. V dropped 4 bases and J dropped 4; count of bases not matched to a gene: 3. The CDR3 is CASSSTGSTEAFF. The DNA for the CDR3 is TGTGCCAGCAGTTCGACAGGGTCCACTGAAGCTTTCTTT.

The chain is built from TRBV7-8 and TRBJ1-1; 10 nucleotides agree with TRBD1. In germline, CDR1 is SGHVS, CDR2 FQNEAQ. The CDR3 covers 15 residues. Trimming cost V 5 bases and J 2 bases; bases outside gene matches: 5. The CDR3 region has the DNA TGTGCCAGCAGCACCCGACAGGGGGCCAACACTGAAGCTTTCTTT. The encoded protein is CASSTRQGANTEAFF.

The V and J genes are TRBV30 and TRBJ1-5; D gene uncertain. The CDR3 contains 13 residues. V lost 3 bases, J lost 3 bases, and 9 bases lay in between. The germline V gene encodes CDR1 GTSNPN and CDR2 SVGIG (reference sequence). CDR3: CAWRRRFNQPQHF. CDR3 DNA: TGTGCCTGGAGACGGAGATTCAATCAGCCCCAGCATTTT.

The genes are TRBV6-1 and TRBJ1-2, with D maybe TRBD1 (5 bases). CDR3 length: 15 residues. The ends were cut back, 1 base at V and 4 bases at J, with 13 bases in the middle. In germline, CDR1 is MNHNS, CDR2 SASEGT. Here the CDR3 reads CASSEVSPGPYGYTF. CDR3 in DNA: TGTGCCAGCAGTGAAGTCTCCCCAGGGCCCTATGGCTACACCTTC.

This clone was seen once. The chain joins TRBV28 to TRBJ2-3; 8 bases map to TRBD2. The germline gives CDR1 MDHEN, CDR2 SYDVKM. CDR3 size: 17 residues. J lost 0 bases, V lost 2 bases, and 7 bases had no gene match. This CDR3 reads CASSLGSSGFSTDTQYF. CDR3 in DNA: TGTGCCAGCAGTTTAGGGTCTAGCGGGTTTAGCACAGATACGCAGTATTTT.

This clone was counted a single time. The chain couples TRBV11-3 to TRBJ1-1, with D unclear. CDR3 length: 10 amino acids. V was pared by 10 bases and J by 10 bases, with 13 bases between. From germline, CDR1 is SGHNT and CDR2 YENEEA. CDR3 region: CATYASVAFF. The CDR3 coding sequence is TGTGCCACCTACGCCTCGGTAGCTTTCTTT. Variable domain in full (rest from reference TRBV11-3 and TRBJ1-1): EAGVVQSPRYKIIEKKQPVAFWCNPISGHNTLYWYLQNLGQGPELLIRYENEEAVDDSQLPKDRFSAERLKGVDSTLKIQPAELGDSAVYLCATYASVAFFGQGTRLTVV.

In this sample, this clone turned up once. This chain joins TRBV28 and TRBJ1-1, with TRBD1 matching over 11 bases. The CDR3 totals 16 residues. Losses at the gene ends were 10 bases for V and 3 bases for J; bases not matched to a gene: 13. CDR1 MDHEN and CDR2 SYDVKM come from the germline V gene. In DNA, the CDR3 is TGTGCCACCAGGCCCGGGACAGGGGGGGAGGACACTGAAGCTTTCTTT. As protein: CATRPGTGGEDTEAFF.